Given below is one T cell receptor beta chain in context. Its target is unknown. The junction and the germline gene differ at one end; a read error may be behind it. These data originate in a study of T cells after yellow fever vaccination. Whole-study context: Researchers used SMART-Seq v4 Ultra Low Input to prepare fractions that had low cell numbers.

Study-wide points: Post-booster samples contained most primary-vaccination clones (more than 95% CD4, approximately 88% CD8).

In TCRdb, the 5' RACE reads were re-called with MiXCR into one record per CDR3 protein. The sample has about 580,000 distinct CDR3 sequences; roughly 17% are singletons. Germline V gives CDR1 DFQATT, CDR2 SNEGSKA (reference sequence). The CDR3 is 10 residues long. The sequence came from a man aged 18 to 29 who received the YFV17D yellow fever vaccine. Sequenced here: PBMCs, sampled 5 to 6 days after the first yellow fever vaccination. V usage is TRBV20-1 and J usage is TRBJ1-2; no clear D gene. CDR3 nucleotides: TGTGCGGCGTCTGCAAATGGCTACACCTTC. Encoded protein: CAASANGYTF.